Shown below are 18 T cell receptor beta chains from a single sample sequenced in a study of T cell responses to AZD1222 COVID-19 vaccine. Repertoires were generated with immunoSEQ multiplex PCR, while TCRdb's copy carries only in-frame clones and drops some. The data hold about 89,000 clones, with under 95% observed a single time. The sequences come from peripheral blood, collected on day 0 of MenACWY control vaccination. The receptors derive from an adult in good health.

The table lists this clone with a count of one. V usage is TRBV2 and J usage is TRBJ2-5, with 8 bases matching TRBD2. Unmatched junction bases numbered 8, after V lost 8 bases and J lost 0 bases. The CDR3 is made up of 15 amino acids. Per germline, CDR1 SNHLY and CDR2 FYNNEI. The CDR3 region has the DNA TGTGCCAGCGATGAACTAGCGGAGAACCAAGAGACCCAGTACTTC. Translating it yields CASDELAENQETQYF. The entire variable domain, with the rest obtained from reference TRBV2 and TRBJ2-5, is as follows: EPEVTQTPSHQVTQMGQEVILRCVPISNHLYFYWYRQILGQKVEFLVSFYNNEISEKSEIFDDQFSVERPDGSNFTLKIRSTKLEDSAMYFCASDELAENQETQYFGPGTRLLVL.

This chain links TRBV13 with TRBJ2-1; 14 bases agree with TRBD2. Trimming removed 2 bases from V and 2 bases from J; junction bases left unmatched: 14. Per germline, CDR1 PRHDT and CDR2 FYEKMQ (reference sequence). This CDR3 is 21 amino acids long. CDR3 nucleotide sequence: TGTGCCAGCAGCTTATATCGCCGGACTAGCGGGAGGTCCTTACCCTACAATGAGCAGTTCTTC. The encoded protein is CASSLYRRTSGRSLPYNEQFF.

This clone was detected only once. The V and J genes are TRBV28 and TRBJ1-6; unclear D gene. The germline gives CDR1 MDHEN, CDR2 SYDVKM. This CDR3 is 15 amino acids long. The germline V and J ends were trimmed by 6 bases and 6 bases, with 15 bases remaining between them. DNA of the CDR3: TGTGCCAGCAGCGACAACCCAAGGATTAATTCACCCCTCCACTTT. Encoded protein: CASSDNPRINSPLHF. Full variable domain (outside the CDR3, taken from reference TRBV28 and TRBJ1-6): DVKVTQSSRYLVKRTGEKVFLECVQDMDHENMFWYRQDPGLGLRLIYFSYDVKMKEKGDIPEGYSVSREKKERFSLILESASTNQTSMYLCASSDNPRINSPLHFGNGTRLTVT.

The V call is TRBV19, the J call TRBJ1-1; D is unresolved. Germline CDR1 reads LNHDA; CDR2 reads SQIVND (reference sequence). The ends were cut back, 2 bases at V and 6 bases at J, with 10 bases in the middle. The CDR3 spans 13 residues. Written as DNA, the CDR3 is TGTGCCAGTAGTATATTGGGATACTCTGAAGCTTTCTTT. It translates to CASSILGYSEAFF.

This clone was picked up one time. J is TRBJ1-6 and V is TRBV6-1; 9 positions match TRBD1. This CDR3 is built from 17 residues. The junction had 7 bases not matched to a gene; V was cut back by 1 base and J by 6 bases. Germline CDR1 and CDR2: MNHNS and SASEGT. CDR3 in amino acids: CASSEGGTGPFNSPLHF. For the CDR3, the DNA is TGTGCCAGCAGTGAAGGAGGGACAGGGCCTTTTAATTCACCCCTCCACTTT.

This rearrangement joins TRBV10-3 to TRBJ2-2; D is perhaps TRBD2 (5 bases). The CDR3 has 16 amino acids. V was clipped by 1 base and J by 0 bases, with 9 bases between them. Per germline, CDR1 ENHRY and CDR2 SYGVKD. The CDR3 sequence: CAISEWEAANTGELFF. CDR3 coding DNA: TGTGCCATCAGTGAGTGGGAAGCGGCGAACACCGGGGAGCTGTTTTTT.

The V and J genes are TRBV10-3 and TRBJ2-2; D is perhaps TRBD1 or TRBD2 (7 bases each). The V end lost 6 bases, the J end lost 4 bases, and 15 bases lay between the germline ends. The CDR3 consists of 15 residues. The germline V gene has CDR1 ENHRY and CDR2 SYGVKD. This CDR3 reads CAIRPGGDATGELFF. Written as DNA, the CDR3 is TGTGCCATCAGGCCAGGGGGGGACGCCACCGGGGAGCTGTTTTTT.

In DNA form, the CDR3 reads TGTGCCAGCAGCCCCACGGGACAGGGGCGAGAGACCCAGTACTTC. Translated: CASSPTGQGRETQYF. The rearrangement uses TRBV11-3 and TRBJ2-5; 10 bases agree with TRBD1. J lost 4 bases, V lost 5 bases, and 7 bases had no gene match. This CDR3 comprises 15 residues. The V gene's germline CDR1 is SGHNT and CDR2 YENEEA.

The chain recombines TRBV19 with TRBJ1-2; D is uncertain. The V and J ends lost 6 bases and 2 bases respectively, with 22 bases between them. The CDR3 is 17 amino acids. The germline V gene has CDR1 LNHDA and CDR2 SQIVND (reference sequence). The chain's CDR3 is CASSPPPVGRANYGYTF. The DNA of the CDR3 is TGTGCCAGTAGCCCACCCCCAGTAGGGCGGGCCAACTATGGCTACACCTTC.

The chain joins TRBV3-1 (or the pseudogene TRBV3-2) to TRBJ2-2; TRBD2 agrees at 7 bases. The germline V gene has CDR1 LGHDT and CDR2 YNNKEL (reference sequence). The CDR3 consists of 12 residues. Trimming removed 4 bases from V and 7 bases from J; junction bases left unmatched: 0. The CDR3 loop is CASSRGGGELFF. Written as DNA, the CDR3 is TGTGCCAGCAGCCGCGGGGGCGGGGAGCTGTTTTTT.

The chain joins TRBV10-2 to TRBJ2-3, with no clear D. This CDR3 comprises 10 residues. Germline assignment: CDR1 WSHSY and CDR2 SAAADI. Trimming cost V 0 bases and J 14 bases, with 6 bases left between them. Here the CDR3 reads CASSESSTYF. CDR3 bases: TGCGCCAGCAGTGAGTCGAGTACGTATTTT.

The genes are TRBV10-2 and TRBJ1-4; no firm D call. Germline V gene sequence: CDR1 WSHSY, CDR2 SAAADI. Between the trimmed V and J ends, which lost 6 bases and 8 bases, there was a span of 13 bases. This CDR3 contains 13 residues. This CDR3 reads CASSPRGQEKLFF. Here the CDR3 DNA reads TGCGCCAGCAGCCCCCGTGGGCAAGAAAAACTGTTTTTT.

The chain combines TRBV4-3 with TRBJ2-7; 7 positions match TRBD2. Germline CDR1 and CDR2: LGHNA and YSLEER. The CDR3 loop spans 13 amino acids. Germline trimming cut 4 bases from V and 2 bases from J; bases unmatched to any gene: 2. In DNA, the CDR3 is TGCGCCAGCAGCCTAGGGAGGGCCTACGAGCAGTACTTC. It encodes CASSLGRAYEQYF.

The chain joins TRBV2 to TRBJ1-6, with D possibly matching TRBD1 (5 bases). V was cut by 2 bases and J by 7 bases, with 12 bases left in between. This CDR3 comprises 15 residues. CDR1 is SNHLY, CDR2 FYNNEI, per germline. Here the CDR3 DNA reads TGTGCCAGCAGTGAACAGGGCGGCGGGAATTCACCCCTCCACTTT. Encoded protein: CASSEQGGGNSPLHF.

The chain has TRBV29-1 and TRBJ1-2, with TRBD1 as a possible D gene (5 bases). V lost 4 bases and J lost 2, with 11 bases in between. CDR1 and CDR2 from the germline V gene are SQVTM and ANQGSEA. The CDR3 loop spans 13 amino acids. The CDR3 protein is CSVAQGPNYGYTF. The CDR3 DNA reads as TGCAGCGTTGCCCAGGGACCGAACTATGGCTACACCTTC.

The chain has TRBV15 and TRBJ2-5; 9 bases line up with TRBD1. The CDR3 is 15 residues long. The V and J ends lost 5 bases and 4 bases, in that order; junction bases with no gene match: 8. In germline, CDR1 is LNHNV, CDR2 YYDKDF (reference sequence). DNA of the CDR3: TGTGCCACCAGCGGGAACCTGGGACAGGGAGAGACCCAGTACTTC. Residues: CATSGNLGQGETQYF.

The chain has TRBV3-1 (or the pseudogene TRBV3-2) and TRBJ2-3; 9 nucleotides match TRBD2. Germline V gene lookup returns CDR1 LGHDT and CDR2 YNNKEL (reference sequence). Trimming removed 1 base from V and 9 bases from J; junction bases left unmatched: 8. The CDR3 sequence is 15 residues long. Written as DNA, the CDR3 is TGTGCCAGCAGCCAAGTAGTGCTAGCGGGGCAAACGCAGTATTTT. This gives the protein CASSQVVLAGQTQYF.

V and J are TRBV6-5 and TRBJ1-1, with D maybe TRBD1 (5 bases). CDR1 and CDR2 from the germline V gene are MNHEY and SVGAGI. The V gene lost 6 bases and the J gene lost 10 bases, with 12 bases spanning the gap. This CDR3 is 11 amino acids long. The CDR3 sequence: CASRTQGRAFF. In DNA form, the CDR3 reads TGTGCCAGCAGAACTCAGGGAAGAGCTTTCTTT.